This paragraph covers one T cell receptor (beta chain) sequence. Germline assignment: CDR1 MDHEN and CDR2 SYDVKM. CDR3 length: 16 residues. Losses at the gene ends were 8 bases for V and 0 bases for J; bases not matched to a gene: 8. Libraries were prepared by immunoSEQ multiplex PCR; TCRdb keeps only in-frame clonotypes and omits some of them. This sample has 90,000 to 150,000 clones; 75% to 90% occur once, and the top ten carry 25% to 30%. This sample is part of a study of blood T cell repertoires in COVID-19. Sequenced input: peripheral blood. This TCR came from a man aged 70-80 years with active or convalescent COVID-19. The V gene is TRBV28, the J gene TRBJ2-2, with 8 bases that match TRBD1. DNA of the CDR3: TGTGCCAGCCTGAATACACAGGGGGCGAACACCGGGGAGCTGTTTTTT. It translates to CASLNTQGANTGELFF.